Shown below are 26 T cell receptor beta chains from a single sample sequenced in a study of blood T cells in healthy people across ages. With a J-beta primer mix and a sample-barcoded 5' primer, a second PCR ran 7 to 11 cycles. Via MiXCR, TCRdb re-called the 5' RACE reads, giving one row per CDR3 protein. The sample consists of about 290,000 distinct CDR3 sequences, roughly 29% of them appearing once. The sequencing input was blood. All receptors derive from an older woman in good health.

The rearrangement uses TRBV7-9 and TRBJ2-5; D unresolved. The DNA matches TRBJ2-7 better at its end, which makes the J call doubtful. The CDR3 extends over 13 amino acids. Germline CDR1 and CDR2: SEHNR and FQNEAQ (reference sequence). CDR3 residues: CASSLIEELEQYF. CDR3 in DNA: TGTGCCAGCAGCTTAATTGAGGAACTCGAGCAGTACTTC.

J is TRBJ1-5 and V is TRBV15; D unclear. With 5 bases removed from V and 1 base from J, the gap between germline ends came to 9 bases. Germline CDR1 and CDR2: LNHNV and YYDKDF (reference sequence). The CDR3 sequence is 14 residues long. The CDR3 region is CATSLGQSNQPQHF. CDR3 sequence (DNA): TGTGCCACCAGCTTAGGGCAGAGCAATCAGCCCCAGCATTTT. The entire variable domain, with the rest obtained from reference TRBV15 and TRBJ1-5, is as follows: DAMVIQNPRYQVTQFGKPVTLSCSQTLNHNVMYWYQQKSSQAPKLLFHYYDKDFNNEADTPDNFQSRRPNTSFCFLDIRSPGLGDTAMYLCATSLGQSNQPQHFGDGTRLSIL.

This clonotype showed up many times. V usage is TRBV28 and J usage is TRBJ1-2; D ambiguous. This CDR3 has 14 residues. CDR1 and CDR2 (germline): MDHEN, SYDVKM. V lost 3 bases to trimming and J lost 4 bases, with 12 bases between them. CDR3 nucleotides: TGTGCCAGCAGTTTCGGGAGCGCTAGCTATGGCTACACCTTC. Its protein is CASSFGSASYGYTF.

Points on this clonotype: A much larger clone differs from this one at a single base, so this may be a read error. This chain connects TRBV29-1 to TRBJ2-2; D is unclear. V was pared by 4 bases and J by 1 base, with 1 base between. This CDR3 spans 11 amino acids. Germline V gives CDR1 SQVTM, CDR2 ANQGSEA. The CDR3 is CSVGNTGELFF. Written as DNA, the CDR3 is TGCAGCGTTGGGAACACCGGGGAGCTGTTTTTT.

This chain connects TRBV20-1 to TRBJ2-7; 7 nucleotides line up with TRBD1. Germline V gives CDR1 DFQATT, CDR2 SNEGSKA (reference sequence). Trimming removed 6 bases from V and 5 bases from J; junction bases left unmatched: 13. There are 14 residues in the CDR3. The CDR3 loop is CSAVPATGLNEQYF. CDR3 nucleotides: TGCAGTGCAGTCCCGGCGACAGGGCTTAACGAGCAGTACTTC.

V and J are TRBV2 and TRBJ1-4; weak D call: TRBD1 (5 bases). The CDR3 is made up of 14 amino acids. V was clipped by 4 bases and J by 8 bases, with 14 bases between them. Germline assignment: CDR1 SNHLY and CDR2 FYNNEI. The CDR3 DNA reads TGTGCCAGCAGTGTTGCAGGGATTTACGAAAAACTGTTTTTT. Amino acids: CASSVAGIYEKLFF.

This clonotype was recorded a few times. The chain joins TRBV28 to TRBJ2-1; D is possibly TRBD2 (5 bases). Trimming took off 3 bases at V and 1 base at J, with 10 bases between the two ends. This CDR3 comprises 15 residues. In germline, CDR1 is MDHEN, CDR2 SYDVKM. DNA for the CDR3: TGTGCCAGCAGTTTCATCGGGGAGTCCTACAATGAGCAGTTCTTC. Amino acids: CASSFIGESYNEQFF.

The CDR3 sequence is CASSLMSGSSYNEQFF. The CDR3 bases are TGTGCCAGCAGCTTAATGAGCGGGAGCTCCTACAATGAGCAGTTCTTC. This chain joins TRBV7-2 and TRBJ2-1; 8 bases agree with TRBD2. Germline CDR1 SGHTA, CDR2 FQGNSA. CDR3 length: 16 amino acids. The V segment lost 2 bases and the J segment 0 bases; nucleotides outside the gene matches: 3. The full variable domain, rest sourced from reference TRBV7-2 and TRBJ2-1, is GAGVSQSPSNKVTEKGKDVELRCDPISGHTALYWYRQSLGQGLEFLIYFQGNSAPDKSGLPSDRFSAERTGGSVSTLTIQRTQQEDSAVYLCASSLMSGSSYNEQFFGPGTRLTVL.

The V call is TRBV5-1, the J call TRBJ2-7; D perhaps matches TRBD2 (6 bases). The CDR3 loop spans 13 amino acids. Trimming stripped 4 bases from V and 9 bases from J, with 17 bases between. CDR1 and CDR2 (germline): SGHRS, YFSETQ. CDR3 protein: CASSQLGRERQYF. The CDR3 bases are TGCGCCAGCAGCCAACTCGGGCGGGAAAGGCAGTACTTC.

This chain uses TRBV9 with TRBJ2-4; TRBD1 aligns across 8 bases. Germline CDR1 and CDR2: SGDLS and YYNGEE. V gave up 0 bases and J gave up 7 bases; unmatched junction bases: 3. CDR3 length: 14 amino acids. CDR3 in amino acids: CASSVDGDRNIQYF. CDR3 in DNA: TGTGCCAGCAGCGTAGATGGGGACAGGAACATTCAGTACTTC.

The chain joins TRBV7-2 to TRBJ1-2; D gene uncertain. Trimming stripped 2 bases from V and 3 bases from J, with 10 bases between. Looked up from germline, CDR1 is SGHTA and CDR2 is FQGNSA. The CDR3 loop spans 14 amino acids. CDR3 nucleotides: TGTGCCAGCAGCTTAACCGTAAGAGACTATGGCTACACCTTC. It encodes CASSLTVRDYGYTF.

Regarding this clonotype: A much larger clone differs by one base, so this may be a read error. The CDR3 is CASRRLAGGQETQYF. CDR3 bases: TGTGCCAGCAGAAGACTAGCGGGAGGCCAAGAGACCCAGTACTTC. The rearrangement joins TRBV28 to TRBJ2-5, with 13 bases that match TRBD2. This CDR3 comprises 15 residues. Germline CDR1 is MDHEN and CDR2 is SYDVKM. J was trimmed by 1 base and V by 6 bases; bases with no gene match: 2.

This clonotype was seen a handful of times. The chain employs TRBV11-2 and TRBJ2-1; TRBD2 agrees at 12 bases. From germline, CDR1 is SGHAT and CDR2 FQNNGV. The CDR3 is 15 residues long. Trimming took 3 bases from V and 8 from J; bases not matched to a gene: 5. CDR3 nucleotide sequence: TGTGCCAGCAGCTTGCTAGCGGGGGGGCTTGATGAGCAGTTCTTC. Its protein product is CASSLLAGGLDEQFF.

The J gene is TRBJ2-1, the V gene TRBV11-1, with 9 bases identical to TRBD1. Germline CDR1 SGHAT, CDR2 FQDESV (reference sequence). This CDR3 has 17 residues. The V segment lost 5 bases and the J segment 4 bases; nucleotides outside the gene matches: 12. CDR3 sequence (DNA): TGTGCCAGCAGCCGGACAGGGGCCGAACCTTTTTACAATGAGCAGTTCTTC. This translates into CASSRTGAEPFYNEQFF.

Points on this clonotype: A read error is likely, as this CDR3 ends without the conserved phenylalanine or tryptophan. V and J are TRBV7-9 and TRBJ2-1; 7 nucleotides agree with TRBD1. The J call may be wrong; the DNA end is better matched by TRBJ2-7. The CDR3 has 13 residues. The germline V gene has CDR1 SEHNR and CDR2 FQNEAQ (reference sequence). CDR3 in amino acids: CATSGTETYEQYI. The CDR3 DNA follows: TGTGCCACCAGTGGGACAGAGACCTACGAGCAGTACATC.

The sample holds many counts of this clonotype. V is TRBV20-1 and J is TRBJ2-3; 14 nucleotides line up with TRBD2. Germline V gene sequence: CDR1 DFQATT, CDR2 SNEGSKA (reference sequence). The V segment lost 0 bases and the J segment 4 bases; nucleotides outside the gene matches: 9. This CDR3 comprises 18 residues. The CDR3 sequence is CSARDVPSGLAGADTQYF. Here the CDR3 DNA reads TGCAGTGCTAGAGATGTCCCCTCGGGACTAGCGGGAGCAGATACGCAGTATTTT.

The J gene is TRBJ1-1, the V gene TRBV5-1; the D gene is possibly TRBD1 (5 bases). This CDR3 region has 14 residues. CDR1 SGHRS and CDR2 YFSETQ come from the germline V gene. Trimming stripped 3 bases from V and 4 bases from J, with 13 bases between. The CDR3 DNA is TGCGCCAGCAGCTCGGCCAGGGAAGGCACTGAAGCTTTCTTT. As protein: CASSSAREGTEAFF. The whole variable domain, remainder taken from reference TRBV5-1 and TRBJ1-1, is KAGVTQTPRYLIKTRGQQVTLSCSPISGHRSVSWYQQTPGQGLQFLFEYFSETQRNKGNFPGRFSGRQFSNSRSEMNVSTLELGDSALYLCASSSAREGTEAFFGQGTRLTVV.

The J gene is TRBJ2-3, the V gene TRBV4-1; D remains ambiguous. The CDR3 contains 17 residues. With 0 bases removed from V and 0 bases from J, the gap between germline ends came to 13 bases. Per the germline V gene, CDR1 is MGHRA and CDR2 is YSYEKL. CDR3 DNA sequence: TGCGCCAGCAGCCAAGAGGTACGAGAGCCTAGCACAGATACGCAGTATTTT. Protein product: CASSQEVREPSTDTQYF.

J is TRBJ1-5 and V is TRBV7-2; D not certain. This CDR3 region has 16 residues. Per germline, CDR1 SGHTA and CDR2 FQGNSA. V lost 2 bases and J 3 bases, leaving 14 bases between the germline ends. DNA for the CDR3: TGTGCCAGCAGCTTATGGGGTAGACATTCCAATCAGCCCCAGCATTTT. This translates into CASSLWGRHSNQPQHF.

Only a few counts were recorded for this clonotype. The rearrangement uses TRBV3-1 and TRBJ2-5; the D is unclear. Judging by the DNA end, TRBJ2-7 fits better; the J call may be wrong. This CDR3 region has 17 residues. Per the germline V gene, CDR1 is LGHDT and CDR2 is YNNKEL (reference sequence). CDR3 nucleotides: TGTGCCAGCAGCCTACCCAACGACGAGAAAGTGATCCACGAGCAGTACTTC. Translation: CASSLPNDEKVIHEQYF.

The chain carries TRBV6-1 and TRBJ2-5; 7 nucleotides agree with TRBD1. Germline V gives CDR1 MNHNS, CDR2 SASEGT. Trimming at V came to 3 bases and at J to 11 bases, leaving 9 bases not matched to a gene. The CDR3 is 13 amino acids. The CDR3 DNA follows: TGTGCCAGCAGTGATCGACAGGGAATGGAGCAGTACTTC. As protein: CASSDRQGMEQYF.

This clonotype was counted between two and nine times. The rearrangement joins TRBV29-1 to TRBJ2-4; 11 bases are shared with TRBD1. The CDR3 has 12 residues. Germline assignment: CDR1 SQVTM and CDR2 ANQGSEA. The V gene end was trimmed by 6 bases and the J gene end by 8 bases; junction bases not matched to a gene: 3. This CDR3 reads CSVGQGADIQYF. CDR3 sequence (DNA): TGCAGCGTAGGACAGGGGGCGGACATTCAGTACTTC.

This clonotype was counted ten times or more. The chain combines TRBV6-6 with TRBJ2-7; D is unclear. Germline loops: CDR1 MNHNY, CDR2 SVGAGI (reference sequence). Trimming took 4 bases from V and 6 from J, leaving 7 bases between them. The CDR3 totals 11 residues. CDR3 sequence reads: CASSSAPEQYF. The CDR3 coding sequence is TGTGCCAGCAGTTCGGCGCCCGAGCAGTACTTC.

This clonotype was seen a few times. The gene calls are TRBV3-1 and TRBJ1-1; D gene unclear. This CDR3 comprises 13 residues. V lost 2 bases, J lost 1 base, and 5 bases lay in between. Germline V gives CDR1 LGHDT, CDR2 YNNKEL (reference sequence). CDR3 sequence (DNA): TGTGCCAGCAGCCAAACAAAGAACACTGAAGCTTTCTTT. This translates into CASSQTKNTEAFF.

This clonotype appeared a few times. This sequence joins TRBV7-2 and TRBJ2-1; TRBD1 or TRBD2 may be the D gene (5 bases each). Germline CDR1 and CDR2: SGHTA and FQGNSA. This CDR3 spans 15 amino acids. Trimming cost V 4 bases and J 4 bases, with 14 bases left between them. The CDR3 protein is CASSSWDRPYNEQFF. The CDR3 DNA reads TGTGCCAGCAGCTCCTGGGACCGACCTTACAATGAGCAGTTCTTC.

This chain links TRBV7-2 with TRBJ2-5, with 7 bases matching TRBD1. The DNA end favors TRBJ2-1, so the J call may be wrong. The CDR3 sequence is 15 residues long. Germline CDR1 reads SGHTA; CDR2 reads FQGNSA. The CDR3 DNA reads as TGTGCCAGCAGCCCACAGACAGGGTGGATCGATGAGCAGTTCTTC. It is translated as CASSPQTGWIDEQFF.